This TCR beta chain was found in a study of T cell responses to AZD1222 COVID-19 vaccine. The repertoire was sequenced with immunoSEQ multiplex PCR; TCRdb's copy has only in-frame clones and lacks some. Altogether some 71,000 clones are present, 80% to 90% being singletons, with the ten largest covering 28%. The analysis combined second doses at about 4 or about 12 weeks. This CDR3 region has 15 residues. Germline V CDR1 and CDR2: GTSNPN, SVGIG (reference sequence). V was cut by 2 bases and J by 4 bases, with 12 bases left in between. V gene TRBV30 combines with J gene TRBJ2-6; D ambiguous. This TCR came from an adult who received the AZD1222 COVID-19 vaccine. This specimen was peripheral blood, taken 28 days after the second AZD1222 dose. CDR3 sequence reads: CAWSRAVDGANVLTF. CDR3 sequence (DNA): TGTGCCTGGAGTCGAGCCGTGGACGGGGCCAACGTCCTGACTTTC.